Following are 12 T cell receptor beta chains from one sample sequenced in a study of response to subunit inactivated influenza vaccine. MiXCR, applied by TCRdb to the RT-PCR reads, yields one record per CDR3 protein. The table records roughly 190,000 distinct CDR3 sequences, 13% to 15% of them present only once. The material sequenced was CD8+ T cells sorted from PBMCs, taken roughly 5 days after vaccination. The origin of the receptors is a man between 45 and 60 years old who received an inactivated influenza vaccine.

This clonotype was found many times. The rearrangement links TRBV27 to TRBJ1-5, with D perhaps TRBD1 (5 bases). V was cut by 3 bases and J by 5 bases, with 8 bases left in between. From germline, CDR1 is MNHEY and CDR2 SMNVEV (reference sequence). There are 13 residues in the CDR3. CDR3 residues: CASSLGGDQPQHF. The DNA of the CDR3 is TGTGCCAGCAGTTTGGGAGGGGATCAGCCCCAGCATTTT.

This chain connects TRBV9 to TRBJ2-2, with 14 bases lining up with TRBD2. This CDR3 spans 19 amino acids. The ends lost 3 bases at V and 7 bases at J; junction bases unmatched: 14. Germline V CDR1 and CDR2: SGDLS, YYNGEE. CDR3 sequence reads: CASSGPGTSGGPTSGELFF. In nucleotides, the CDR3 is TGTGCCAGCAGCGGCCCCGGGACTAGCGGGGGCCCAACCAGCGGGGAGCTGTTTTTT.

The V call is TRBV6-2 or TRBV6-3, the J call TRBJ2-4; D gene ambiguous. In germline, CDR1 is MNHEY, CDR2 SVGEGT. The CDR3 has 15 residues. V was cut by 5 bases and J by 8 bases, with 19 bases left in between. In DNA form, the CDR3 reads TGTGCCAGCAGTACTACGACGGGTAGCTTGGACATTCAGTACTTC. Encoded protein: CASSTTTGSLDIQYF.

This clonotype was seen many times. The chain couples TRBV7-8 to TRBJ2-5; TRBD2 is a possible D gene (6 bases). V was clipped by 6 bases and J by 1 base, with 6 bases between them. The CDR3 spans 12 residues. CDR1 is SGHVS and CDR2 is FQNEAQ in the germline V gene. In DNA, the CDR3 is TGTGCCAGCAGGGGGGGCCAAGAGACCCAGTACTTC. As protein: CASRGGQETQYF.

This clonotype was seen more than once but under ten times. CDR3 region: CASSWGPEQFF. The CDR3 DNA follows: TGTGCCAGCAGCTGGGGACCTGAGCAGTTCTTC. This sequence joins TRBV11-3 and TRBJ2-1; either TRBD1 or TRBD2 may fit D (5 bases each). This CDR3 has 11 residues. Trimming removed 4 bases at V and 9 bases at J, with 7 bases between. Germline loops: CDR1 SGHNT, CDR2 YENEEA.

The table lists this clonotype with many counts. V usage is TRBV7-2 and J usage is TRBJ2-7, with D uncertain. V dropped 5 bases and J dropped 2 bases, with 22 bases sitting between them. In germline, CDR1 is SGHTA, CDR2 FQGNSA. The CDR3 is 17 amino acids. This CDR3 is CASSQTPSHMAAYEQYF. The CDR3 DNA reads TGTGCCAGCAGCCAAACACCCTCCCACATGGCAGCCTACGAGCAGTACTTC.

In this sample, this clonotype turned up many times. The chain carries TRBV24-1 and TRBJ2-7, with D possibly matching TRBD2 (6 bases). The CDR3 runs 15 residues. Germline-derived CDR1 and CDR2 are KGHDR and SFDVKD. Trimming took off 1 base at V and 4 bases at J, with 13 bases between the two ends. In DNA form, the CDR3 reads TGTGCCACCAGTGATTTAGGAGGAGGGGAATACGAGCAGTACTTC. It is translated as CATSDLGGGEYEQYF.

Only a few counts were recorded for this clonotype. The chain uses TRBV12-3 or TRBV12-4 and TRBJ2-7; 9 bases map to TRBD2. Trimming removed 6 bases from V and 0 bases from J; junction bases left unmatched: 6. The CDR3 is 15 residues long. CDR3: CASRDLAGSSYEQYF. The CDR3 coding sequence is TGTGCCAGCAGAGATCTAGCGGGGAGCTCCTACGAGCAGTACTTC.

This chain connects TRBV5-6 to TRBJ2-2; 8 positions match TRBD2. V lost 4 bases, J lost 4 bases, and 9 bases stayed unmatched. Germline V gene sequence: CDR1 SGHDT, CDR2 YYEEEE. The CDR3 runs 16 residues. The CDR3 spells CASSALSGSFTGELFF. CDR3 bases: TGTGCCAGCAGCGCGCTCAGCGGGAGTTTCACCGGGGAGCTGTTTTTT.

The gene calls are TRBV4-1 and TRBJ1-3, with D hard to call. CDR1 and CDR2 (germline): MGHRA, YSYEKL. The V end lost 2 bases, the J end lost 4 bases, and 12 bases lay between the germline ends. CDR3 length: 15 residues. The CDR3 sequence is CASSQFGGPGNTIYF. The CDR3, as DNA: TGCGCCAGCAGCCAATTTGGAGGCCCAGGAAACACCATATATTTT.

This clonotype has ten or more counts. J is TRBJ2-1 and V is TRBV14; TRBD2 agrees at 9 bases. The CDR3 has 16 amino acids. V gave up 3 bases and J gave up 4 bases; unmatched junction bases: 7. Germline V gene data show CDR1 as SGHDN and CDR2 as FVKESK. The CDR3 protein is CASSQLTSGSYNEQFF. The CDR3 DNA sequence: TGTGCCAGCAGCCAGCTGACTAGCGGATCTTACAATGAGCAGTTCTTC. The variable domain in full, with the rest retrieved from reference TRBV14 and TRBJ2-1, is EAGVTQFPSHSVIEKGQTVTLRCDPISGHDNLYWYRRVMGKEIKFLLHFVKESKQDESGMPNNRFLAERTGGTYSTLKVQPAELEDSGVYFCASSQLTSGSYNEQFFGPGTRLTVL.

This clonotype has just a few counts. The chain links TRBV6-1 to TRBJ2-7; D is perhaps TRBD2 (5 bases). The CDR3 runs 15 residues. The V end lost 6 bases, the J end lost 5 bases, and 20 bases lay between the germline ends. From germline, CDR1 is MNHNS and CDR2 SASEGT. The CDR3 spells CASRPFRGQVNEQYF. CDR3 coding DNA: TGTGCCAGCAGACCCTTTAGAGGGCAGGTCAACGAGCAGTACTTC.